This passage covers 26 T cell receptor beta chains from one sample sequenced in a study of T cell responses to AZD1222 COVID-19 vaccine. The repertoire was sequenced with immunoSEQ multiplex PCR; TCRdb's copy has only in-frame clones and lacks some. The sample includes 110,000 or so clones, over 75% of them seen just once. This sample comprised peripheral blood, obtained on day 0 of AZD1222 vaccination. These TCRs come from an adult in good health.

This clone was detected only once. The chain couples TRBV28 to TRBJ1-1; D is unclear. CDR3 size: 12 residues. Trimming removed 6 bases at V and 3 bases at J, with 8 bases between. Germline V gene data show CDR1 as MDHEN and CDR2 as SYDVKM. CDR3 in amino acids: CASRMSDTEAFF. The CDR3 DNA follows: TGTGCCAGCAGAATGTCGGACACTGAAGCTTTCTTT. The variable domain in full, completed from reference TRBV28 and TRBJ1-1, reads DVKVTQSSRYLVKRTGEKVFLECVQDMDHENMFWYRQDPGLGLRLIYFSYDVKMKEKGDIPEGYSVSREKKERFSLILESASTNQTSMYLCASRMSDTEAFFGQGTRLTVV.

V usage is TRBV3-1 (or the pseudogene TRBV3-2) and J usage is TRBJ1-1, with D possibly matching TRBD1 (5 bases). Germline assignment: CDR1 LGHDT and CDR2 YNNKEL (reference sequence). The CDR3 consists of 15 residues. With 0 bases removed from V and 4 bases from J, the gap between germline ends came to 12 bases. Here the CDR3 DNA reads TGTGCCAGCAGCCAAGATTGGGGCATCAGCACTGAAGCTTTCTTT. As protein: CASSQDWGISTEAFF.

CDR3 protein: CASSLQTPDDQPQHF. CDR3 sequence (DNA): TGTGCCAGCAGTTTGCAAACCCCTGACGATCAGCCCCAGCATTTT. The chain carries TRBV6-6 and TRBJ1-5; D not certain. The CDR3 contains 15 residues. Deletions cut 4 bases from V and 5 bases from J, with 15 bases between. CDR1 and CDR2 (germline): MNHNY, SVGAGI (reference sequence).

This clone has a single count. The chain has TRBV2 and TRBJ2-7, with D possibly TRBD2 on 5 matching bases. The CDR3 contains 12 residues. The V and J ends lost 5 bases and 7 bases respectively, with 12 bases between them. CDR1 SNHLY and CDR2 FYNNEI come from the germline V gene. The CDR3 DNA reads as TGTGCCAGCAGTACTTTCAGGAGGGAGCAGTACTTC. This translates into CASSTFRREQYF.

The V call is TRBV7-2, the J call TRBJ2-5; 11 nucleotides agree with TRBD1. CDR3 size: 17 residues. Trimming cost V 7 bases and J 5 bases; bases outside gene matches: 15. CDR1 and CDR2 (germline): SGHTA, FQGNSA. The CDR3 protein is CASTPGQGVSSGETQYF. In DNA form, the CDR3 reads TGTGCCAGCACTCCGGGACAGGGGGTTTCCTCCGGGGAGACCCAGTACTTC.

The rearrangement links TRBV19 to TRBJ2-3; 14 bases align to TRBD2. Germline CDR1 and CDR2: LNHDA and SQIVND (reference sequence). This CDR3 comprises 13 residues. Trimming took 7 bases from V and 12 from J; bases not matched to a gene: 6. The CDR3 loop reads CASTPGTSGSQYF. The DNA of the CDR3 is TGTGCCAGTACCCCCGGGACTAGCGGGAGTCAGTATTTT.

The gene calls are TRBV4-2 and TRBJ2-7, with 8 nucleotides matching TRBD2. Germline loops: CDR1 LGHNA, CDR2 YNFKEQ. J lost 3 bases, V lost 4 bases, and 14 bases had no gene match. This CDR3 spans 17 amino acids. The CDR3 coding sequence is TGTGCCAGCAGCCGAGAGACTAGCGCCCTTAGTTTCTACGAGCAGTACTTC. This codes for CASSRETSALSFYEQYF.

The V gene is TRBV25-1, the J gene TRBJ2-3; the match to TRBD2 covers 15 bases. Trimming took 7 bases from V and 3 from J; bases not matched to a gene: 8. Germline CDR1 is MGHDK and CDR2 is SYGVNS. This CDR3 is 17 amino acids long. The chain's CDR3 is CASTGTSGRKGTDTQYF. The CDR3 nucleotides read TGTGCCAGCACCGGGACTAGCGGGAGGAAGGGTACAGATACGCAGTATTTT.

This clone was observed a handful of times. This sample also contains other DNA sequences that code for the same CDR3. The chain is built from TRBV7-2 and TRBJ2-2, with 11 positions matching TRBD2. This CDR3 is built from 16 residues. Germline assignment: CDR1 SGHTA and CDR2 FQGNSA. V was pared by 5 bases and J by 1 base, with 3 bases of the junction left unmatched. CDR3 DNA: TGTGCCAGCAGCCCCCTAGCGGGAGGGAACACCGGGGAGCTGTTTTTT. This gives the protein CASSPLAGGNTGELFF.

The genes are TRBV19 and TRBJ1-3; D not resolved. This CDR3 is 15 amino acids long. V was clipped by 4 bases and J by 4 bases, with 14 bases between them. Germline V gives CDR1 LNHDA, CDR2 SQIVND (reference sequence). The CDR3 DNA sequence: TGTGCCAGTAGTACCCCACCGCCTAGAGGAAACACCATATATTTT. As protein: CASSTPPPRGNTIYF.

This chain uses TRBV7-3 with TRBJ2-5; a weak D match, TRBD2 (6 bases). The length of the CDR3 is 13 residues. V lost 5 bases, J lost 0 bases, and 7 bases lay in between. Germline V gene data show CDR1 as SGHTA and CDR2 as FQGTGA. DNA of the CDR3: TGTGCCAGCAGCCGGACTAACCAAGAGACCCAGTACTTC. It translates to CASSRTNQETQYF.

This clone was counted only a few times. V usage is TRBV5-1 and J usage is TRBJ1-6; 8 positions match TRBD1. Per germline, CDR1 SGHRS and CDR2 YFSETQ. This CDR3 is 16 amino acids long. Losses at the gene ends were 0 bases for V and 5 bases for J; bases not matched to a gene: 4. CDR3: CASSLAGGSNNSPLHF. The CDR3 DNA reads as TGCGCCAGCAGCTTGGCAGGGGGCTCGAATAATTCACCCCTCCACTTT.

The J gene is TRBJ2-1, the V gene TRBV12-5, with D perhaps matching TRBD2 (5 bases). Trimming cost V 6 bases and J 6 bases, with 24 bases left between them. Germline-derived CDR1 and CDR2 are LGHNT and FRNRAP. The CDR3 is 17 amino acids. DNA for the CDR3: TGTGCTAGTGGCCCCCTCCCTTCGCCCCGGGGAAGCAATGAGCAGTTCTTC. Translation: CASGPLPSPRGSNEQFF.

The genes are TRBV11-2 and TRBJ2-7, with 9 nucleotides matching TRBD1. The CDR3 spans 15 residues. J gave up 2 bases and V 5 bases, and 7 bases lay outside the gene matches. Germline loops: CDR1 SGHAT, CDR2 FQNNGV. This CDR3 reads CASSPRQGGPYEQYF. Here the CDR3 DNA reads TGTGCCAGCAGCCCTCGACAGGGGGGTCCCTACGAGCAGTACTTC.

The chain carries TRBV7-2 and TRBJ2-2, with 10 positions matching TRBD2. The V and J ends lost 5 bases and 2 bases, in that order; junction bases with no gene match: 5. The germline V gene encodes CDR1 SGHTA and CDR2 FQGNSA. The CDR3 is made up of 16 amino acids. The CDR3 loop is CASSLRTSGNTGELFF. The CDR3 DNA sequence: TGTGCCAGCAGCCTACGGACTAGCGGTAACACCGGGGAGCTGTTTTTT.

This chain uses TRBV6-4 with TRBJ1-1, with D possibly being TRBD1 (5 bases). V gave up 6 bases and J gave up 1 base, with 9 bases separating them. The germline V gene has CDR1 MRHNA and CDR2 SNTAGT. The CDR3 length is 13 residues. The CDR3 sequence: CASRARENTEAFF. The CDR3, as DNA: TGTGCCAGCAGGGCCAGGGAGAACACTGAAGCTTTCTTT.

The J gene is TRBJ2-1, the V gene TRBV12-3 or TRBV12-4; D is uncertain. Trimming removed 3 bases from V and 16 bases from J, with 16 bases in between. The CDR3 has 12 amino acids. This CDR3 is CASSFFPQRYFF. The CDR3 DNA reads as TGTGCCAGCAGTTTTTTCCCTCAGCGTTACTTCTTC.

This chain joins TRBV5-1 and TRBJ2-7, with D tentatively TRBD2 (6 bases). The CDR3 length is 15 residues. V was pared by 4 bases and J by 5 bases, with 19 bases between. CDR1 and CDR2 from the germline V gene are SGHRS and YFSETQ. In DNA, the CDR3 is TGCGCCAGCAGCCCGTCGGCCGGTGTAGCGGACGAGCAGTACTTC. Translation gives CASSPSAGVADEQYF.

This chain connects TRBV10-3 to TRBJ2-7, with D uncertain. Germline CDR1 and CDR2: ENHRY and SYGVKD. V was pared by 10 bases and J by 0 bases, with 7 bases between. The CDR3 covers 11 residues. The DNA of the CDR3 is TGTGCCACTCGACTCTCCTACGAGCAGTACTTC. Its translation: CATRLSYEQYF.

This sequence joins TRBV6-5 and TRBJ1-1, with D possibly being TRBD1 (5 bases). Germline V lookup: CDR1 MNHEY, CDR2 SVGAGI. The CDR3 spans 14 residues. V lost 5 bases to trimming and J lost 4 bases, with 14 bases between them. CDR3 sequence reads: CASSPGGGFTEAFF. The CDR3 bases are TGTGCCAGCAGTCCCGGGGGAGGGTTCACTGAAGCTTTCTTT.

V and J are TRBV20-1 and TRBJ2-7; D is unresolved. V was shortened by 3 bases and J by 4 bases, with 22 bases between the two germline ends. The CDR3 length is 16 residues. CDR1 and CDR2 (germline): DFQATT, SNEGSKA (reference sequence). The CDR3 spells CSASGIPLRDSYEQYF. The CDR3 coding sequence is TGCAGTGCTAGTGGGATCCCCCTAAGAGACTCATACGAGCAGTACTTC.

V usage is TRBV11-3 and J usage is TRBJ2-7, with 12 bases matching TRBD2. The CDR3 extends over 19 amino acids. J lost 3 bases, V lost 1 base, and 13 bases had no gene match. In germline, CDR1 is SGHNT, CDR2 YENEEA. This CDR3 reads CASSLGLAGGQIWVYEQYF. In DNA form, the CDR3 reads TGTGCCAGCAGCTTAGGGCTAGCGGGAGGGCAGATCTGGGTCTACGAGCAGTACTTC.

With regard to this clone: The junction and the germline gene differ at one end; a read error may be behind it. This chain joins TRBV28 and TRBJ2-7; a weak D match, TRBD1 (6 bases). The germline gives CDR1 MDHEN, CDR2 SYDVKM. This CDR3 contains 13 residues. The CDR3 region has the DNA TGTGCCAGCAGCCACGCGGACACAGGGTCCCAGGACTTC. Translating it yields CASSHADTGSQDF.

There are a few counts of this clone. The V call is TRBV6-2 or TRBV6-3, the J call TRBJ1-5; D is possibly TRBD1 (5 bases). Germline-derived CDR1 and CDR2 are MNHEY and SVGEGT. Trimming took off 5 bases at V and 5 bases at J, with 13 bases between the two ends. The CDR3 sequence is 14 residues long. The CDR3 reads CASSPEEGHQPQHF. The CDR3 DNA reads as TGTGCCAGCAGTCCCGAGGAGGGGCATCAGCCCCAGCATTTT.

V gene TRBV7-3 combines with J gene TRBJ2-1; TRBD2 agrees at 12 bases. CDR3 length equals 16 residues. V was pared by 5 bases and J by 8 bases, with 10 bases of the junction left unmatched. Germline CDR1 and CDR2: SGHTA and FQGTGA. CDR3: CASSALLAGGPDEQFF. In DNA, the CDR3 is TGTGCCAGCAGCGCTCTCCTAGCGGGAGGGCCCGATGAGCAGTTCTTC.

The chain combines TRBV24-1 with TRBJ2-2, with 13 bases identical to TRBD2. V dropped 9 bases and J dropped 6; count of bases not matched to a gene: 6. The germline V gene encodes CDR1 KGHDR and CDR2 SFDVKD. The CDR3 runs 15 residues. The CDR3 spells CATGTSGAGAGELFF. CDR3 coding DNA: TGTGCCACCGGGACTAGCGGGGCGGGTGCCGGGGAGCTGTTTTTT.